The 10 T cell receptor beta chains presented below share a single source sample, sequenced in a study of cytomegalovirus exposure and HLA in healthy donors (dated by TCRdb to 2016 to 2017). Receptor amplification or capture employed the immunoSEQ multiplex PCR assay. For the multiplex PCR, a mixture combining 60 forward primers for TCR Vbeta segments and 13 reverse primers for TCR Jbeta segments was used. As stored in TCRdb, this immuneACCESS dataset retains in-frame rearrangements with V and J assigned. A fraction of the clones does not appear; measured against another copy, unresolved V genes explain less than half of the discrepancy, and the remainder lacks a known reason. This sample is represented by about 180,000 clones; around 80% of them were singletons. Around 1.4% of the sample comes from the top ten. Sequencing was done on a sample of PBMCs. The receptors stem from a girl aged 5-17 years in good health and CMV-seropositive.

This clone was seen a few times. The chain joins TRBV6-1 to TRBJ1-5; no clear D gene. Germline V gene lookup returns CDR1 MNHNS and CDR2 SASEGT. Trimming left V 2 bases short and J 0 bases short, with 8 bases between. This CDR3 contains 15 residues. The CDR3: CASSETVYSNQPQHF. The CDR3, as DNA: TGTGCCAGCAGTGAAACAGTCTATAGCAATCAGCCCCAGCATTTT.

This sequence joins TRBV19 and TRBJ2-3; the match to TRBD2 covers 8 bases. Germline assignment: CDR1 LNHDA and CDR2 SQIVND (reference sequence). V dropped 8 bases and J dropped 6; count of bases not matched to a gene: 10. The CDR3 has 14 amino acids. The CDR3: CASFSGRVGDTQYF. The CDR3 DNA reads as TGTGCCAGTTTCTCCGGGAGGGTGGGGGATACGCAGTATTTT.

This sequence joins TRBV6-5 and TRBJ2-7; TRBD1 agrees at 10 bases. The CDR3 is 14 amino acids. Unmatched junction bases numbered 8, after V lost 6 bases and J lost 6 bases. CDR1 and CDR2 (germline): MNHEY, SVGAGI. The CDR3 loop reads CASSPGTGEGEQYF. The CDR3 region has the DNA TGTGCCAGCAGCCCCGGGACAGGGGAGGGCGAGCAGTACTTC.

This chain joins TRBV15 and TRBJ1-2, with 8 bases that match TRBD1. The CDR3 is 13 residues long. V lost 5 bases and J lost 8; bases outside the gene matches: 7. The germline V gene encodes CDR1 LNHNV and CDR2 YYDKDF (reference sequence). CDR3 sequence (DNA): TGTGCCACCAGCGGAAACAGGGGGACGGGCTACACCTTC. Encoded protein: CATSGNRGTGYTF.

This clone was counted only a few times. CDR3 in DNA: TGTGCCAGCAGGACCGGGACTTTACCAGACGAGCAGTACTTC. Amino acid sequence: CASRTGTLPDEQYF. V gene TRBV6-5 combines with J gene TRBJ2-7; TRBD2 might be the D (6 bases). The germline CDR1 and CDR2 sequences are MNHEY and SVGAGI. This CDR3 is 14 amino acids long. Trimming pared 6 bases from V and 5 bases from J, leaving 17 bases between.

V usage is TRBV6-6 and J usage is TRBJ2-7, with TRBD2 matching over 7 bases. This CDR3 has 11 amino acids. Trimming took 11 bases from V and 6 from J; bases not matched to a gene: 7. Germline assignment: CDR1 MNHNY and CDR2 SVGAGI (reference sequence). CDR3 coding DNA: TGTGCCTTGGCTAGCGGTGGCGAGCAGTACTTC. Protein product: CALASGGEQYF.

The chain employs TRBV6-1 and TRBJ2-7; 8 bases are shared with TRBD1. The germline V gene has CDR1 MNHNS and CDR2 SASEGT. This CDR3 region has 14 residues. V trimming: 4 bases; J trimming: 4 bases; junction bases outside the gene matches: 6. The CDR3 loop is CASSAPGGAYEQYF. The CDR3 nucleotides are TGTGCCAGCAGTGCCCCAGGGGGCGCATACGAGCAGTACTTC.

The rearrangement joins TRBV5-8 to TRBJ2-7, with 7 bases matching TRBD1. CDR3 size: 14 residues. Losses at the gene ends were 3 bases for V and 12 bases for J; bases not matched to a gene: 15. The germline gives CDR1 SGHTS, CDR2 YDEGEE. CDR3 nucleotides: TGTGCCAGCAGCTCCCTGGGACAGCCTCCTACGTGGTACTTC. This codes for CASSSLGQPPTWYF.

V usage is TRBV5-1 and J usage is TRBJ2-2, with 9 bases fitting TRBD1. CDR3 length: 16 residues. Trimming took 3 bases from V and 3 from J; bases not matched to a gene: 6. The germline gives CDR1 SGHRS, CDR2 YFSETQ. The CDR3 loop is CASSSATGGYTGELFF. The CDR3 DNA reads as TGCGCCAGCAGCTCCGCGACAGGGGGGTACACCGGGGAGCTGTTTTTT.

The chain uses TRBV2 and TRBJ1-1; TRBD1 agrees at 7 bases. V was pared by 4 bases and J by 5 bases, with 13 bases of the junction left unmatched. CDR1 is SNHLY and CDR2 is FYNNEI in the germline V gene. The CDR3 spans 16 residues. CDR3 in amino acids: CASSGGTAARGTEAFF. The CDR3 coding sequence is TGTGCCAGCAGTGGCGGGACAGCGGCCCGGGGGACTGAAGCTTTCTTT. Full variable domain (remainder filled in from reference TRBV2 and TRBJ1-1): EPEVTQTPSHQVTQMGQEVILRCVPISNHLYFYWYRQILGQKVEFLVSFYNNEISEKSEIFDDQFSVERPDGSNFTLKIRSTKLEDSAMYFCASSGGTAARGTEAFFGQGTRLTVV.